This T cell receptor beta chain was recorded in a study of blood T cell repertoires in COVID-19. The wider study: Specimens from acute and convalescent COVID-19 originated in the United States, Italy and Spain.

Germline values: CDR1 SGHVS, CDR2 FQNEAQ. This CDR3 is built from 18 residues. V dropped 2 bases and J dropped 0; count of bases not matched to a gene: 8. As originally analysed: Nucleated cell counts were estimated from reference gene primer amplification. Assay used: immunoSEQ multiplex PCR; TCRdb lists only in-frame clones, some missing. That table is the source of V, J and clone size, and D and trimming were worked out from the DNA. The table has approximately 180,000 clones, 81% seen once. This TCR came from a woman of 80 years or more with COVID-19, enrolled during active disease. The chain carries TRBV7-8 and TRBJ2-1; 9 bases fit TRBD2. The specimen was peripheral blood. The CDR3 coding sequence is TGTGCCAGCAGCTTACGCTCCAGCGGGGGGTACTCCTACAATGAGCAGTTCTTC. Protein product: CASSLRSSGGYSYNEQFF.